This T cell receptor (beta chain) was identified in a study of blood T cell repertoires in COVID-19. Clones were sequenced by immunoSEQ multiplex PCR, and TCRdb holds only the in-frame ones, with some missing. The sample holds some 110,000 clones, over 65% seen once. In this sample, this clone turned up a few times. This sequence originates from a man older than 75 with COVID-19, enrolled during active disease. The sequenced sample was peripheral blood.

For the CDR3, the DNA is TGTGCCAGCAGCCAATCGATCGGCGGGAGCATCAATGAGCAGTTCTTC. It encodes CASSQSIGGSINEQFF. The rearrangement links TRBV4-2 to TRBJ2-1; 7 bases fit TRBD2. This CDR3 is 16 amino acids long. V was clipped by 2 bases and J by 6 bases; unmatched bases: 10. Germline V CDR1 and CDR2: LGHNA, YNFKEQ.